This TCR beta chain was profiled in a study of cytomegalovirus exposure and HLA in healthy donors. PCR was performed using 60 Vbeta and 13 Jbeta primers. Assay: immunoSEQ multiplex PCR; the TCRdb copy retains only in-frame clones and omits some. The data hold over 150,000 clones, with around 81% observed a single time. Sequenced: PBMCs. The receptor was derived from a middle-aged woman in good health and CMV-seropositive.

CDR3 bases: TGCGCCAGCAGCTTGGCGGACCCGCGGGGCCGAAATGAGCAGTTCTTC. Protein: CASSLADPRGRNEQFF. The V call is TRBV5-1, the J call TRBJ2-1; D is possibly TRBD2 (6 bases). V lost 0 bases, J lost 7 bases, and 17 bases lay in between. CDR1 is SGHRS, CDR2 YFSETQ, per germline. The CDR3 sequence is 16 residues long.